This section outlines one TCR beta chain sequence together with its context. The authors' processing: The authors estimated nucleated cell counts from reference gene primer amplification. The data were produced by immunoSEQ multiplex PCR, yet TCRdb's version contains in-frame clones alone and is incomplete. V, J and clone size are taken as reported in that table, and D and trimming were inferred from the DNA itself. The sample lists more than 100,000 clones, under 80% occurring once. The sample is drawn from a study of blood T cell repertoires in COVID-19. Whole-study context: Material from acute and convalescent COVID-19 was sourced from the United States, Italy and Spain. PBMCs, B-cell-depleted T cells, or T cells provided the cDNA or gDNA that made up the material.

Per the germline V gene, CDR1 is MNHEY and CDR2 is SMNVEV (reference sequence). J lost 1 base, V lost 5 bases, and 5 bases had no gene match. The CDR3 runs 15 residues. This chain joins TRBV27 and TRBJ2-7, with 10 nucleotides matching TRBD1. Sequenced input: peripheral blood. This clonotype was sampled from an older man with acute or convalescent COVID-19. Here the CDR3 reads CASSTGTGVSYEQYF. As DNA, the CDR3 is TGTGCCAGCAGTACCGGGACAGGGGTTTCCTACGAGCAGTACTTC.